One and the same sample provided the 4 T cell receptor beta chains below, sequenced in a study of blood T cells in healthy people across ages. Next came a second PCR, run for about 7 to 12 cycles, which used a sample-barcoded 5' primer along with a J-beta primer mix. Using its own MiXCR run on the 5' RACE reads, TCRdb lists one record per CDR3 protein. In the table there are 650,000 to 800,000 distinct CDR3 sequences, 40% to 65% of which are singletons. Input material: blood. The receptors shown here come from a woman older than 75 in good health.

The chain employs TRBV9 and TRBJ1-1; D is possibly TRBD1 (5 bases). This CDR3 comprises 12 residues. Between the trimmed V and J ends, which lost 2 bases and 7 bases, there was a span of 9 bases. Germline V gene data show CDR1 as SGDLS and CDR2 as YYNGEE. The CDR3 DNA sequence: TGTGCCAGCAGCGTCACAGGCCGTGAAGCTTTCTTT. Its protein product is CASSVTGREAFF.

The chain employs TRBV3-1 and TRBJ1-2; maybe TRBD1 (6 bases). The CDR3 covers 15 residues. Germline CDR1 reads LGHDT; CDR2 reads YNNKEL (reference sequence). Trimming cost V 4 bases and J 1 base, with 13 bases left between them. Here the CDR3 reads CASSPGDWINYGYTF. CDR3 bases: TGTGCCAGCAGCCCAGGGGATTGGATTAACTATGGCTACACCTTC.

The chain couples TRBV3-1 to TRBJ2-3, with a weak D call TRBD2 (6 bases). In germline, CDR1 is LGHDT, CDR2 YNNKEL (reference sequence). The CDR3 extends over 17 amino acids. Trimming took off 2 bases at V and 2 bases at J, with 17 bases between the two ends. CDR3: CASSQSEGTGDTDTQYF. CDR3 DNA sequence: TGTGCCAGCAGCCAATCAGAAGGGACGGGAGACACAGATACGCAGTATTTT.

The rearrangement uses TRBV7-2 and TRBJ2-5; 7 positions match TRBD2. This CDR3 spans 15 amino acids. The trim removed 5 bases at V and 2 bases at J, leaving 8 bases unmatched. Germline loops: CDR1 SGHTA, CDR2 FQGNSA. The CDR3 sequence: CASSRKSGDQETQYF. The DNA for the CDR3 is TGTGCCAGCAGCCGCAAAAGCGGGGATCAAGAGACCCAGTACTTC. Full variable domain (outside the CDR3, taken from reference TRBV7-2 and TRBJ2-5): GAGVSQSPSNKVTEKGKDVELRCDPISGHTALYWYRQSLGQGLEFLIYFQGNSAPDKSGLPSDRFSAERTGGSVSTLTIQRTQQEDSAVYLCASSRKSGDQETQYFGPGTRLLVL.